This TCR beta chain was documented in a study of cytomegalovirus exposure and HLA in healthy donors. Study outcomes and limitations: Among the CMV-associated chains, a few were confirmed in vitro as specific for CMV antigens. Cytomegalovirus association was assigned to about 150 TCR beta chains. Most TCR sequences were rare, but some public TCRs occurred in many donors.

TCRdb keeps only in-frame clones here, not all; method: immunoSEQ multiplex PCR. The sample has tens of thousands of clones, about 94% seen once. Worth noting for this clone: Antigen specificity is unknown.

These donors were members of the approximately 110-subject validation cohort, a group separate from the approximately 680-subject first cohort. Germline V gene lookup returns CDR1 SGDLS and CDR2 YYNGEE. CDR3 length: 17 amino acids. With V trimmed by 4 bases and J by 1 base, 6 bases remained unmatched. The sequencing input was PBMCs. This chain uses TRBV9 with TRBJ2-3; 13 bases align to TRBD2. The source of this sequence is a young man in good health and CMV-seropositive. In DNA form, the CDR3 reads TGTGCCAGCAGCCTCGGACTAGCGGGAGCTGGCACAGATACGCAGTATTTT. Its translation: CASSLGLAGAGTDTQYF.